These 26 T cell receptor beta chains originate from one sample sequenced in a study of blood T cells in healthy people across ages. A second PCR of about 7 to 12 cycles used a sample-barcoded 5' primer and a J-beta primer mix. TCRdb used MiXCR to reprocess the 5' RACE reads, holding one entry per CDR3 protein. The table shows about 1.7 million distinct CDR3 sequences, with 28% occurring only once. Sequenced sample: blood. The receptor source for this set is a woman in her 30s in good health.

V is TRBV20-1 and J is TRBJ1-2; TRBD1 agrees at 7 bases. This CDR3 contains 15 residues. Germline V gene sequence: CDR1 DFQATT, CDR2 SNEGSKA (reference sequence). V shed 6 bases and J 0 bases; nucleotides not matched to a gene: 10. DNA for the CDR3: TGCAGTGCCGCGACAGGGAGGGGAGCTAACTATGGCTACACCTTC. Amino acids: CSAATGRGANYGYTF.

J is TRBJ2-1 and V is TRBV29-1, with 12 bases identical to TRBD2. CDR3 length equals 14 residues. V trimming: 7 bases; J trimming: 9 bases; junction bases outside the gene matches: 10. Looked up from germline, CDR1 is SQVTM and CDR2 is ANQGSEA. In nucleotides, the CDR3 is TGCAGCGCTCTAGCGGGGGGGCTGGTTGGTGAGCAGTTCTTC. Translating it yields CSALAGGLVGEQFF.

This clonotype was recorded at least ten times. The chain couples TRBV4-1 to TRBJ2-1, with TRBD2 matching over 11 bases. The J segment lost 8 bases and the V segment lost 8 bases, leaving 5 bases of the junction unmatched. There are 13 residues in the CDR3. CDR1 MGHRA and CDR2 YSYEKL come from the germline V gene. The CDR3 region is CASGGLAGDEQFF. DNA for the CDR3: TGCGCCAGCGGCGGACTAGCGGGTGATGAGCAGTTCTTC.

In its sample, this clonotype was seen a few times. The J gene is TRBJ2-3, the V gene TRBV30, with D uncertain. The germline V and J ends were trimmed by 1 base and 0 bases, with 8 bases remaining between them. CDR1 and CDR2 (germline): GTSNPN, SVGIG (reference sequence). The CDR3 loop spans 14 amino acids. CDR3 DNA sequence: TGTGCCTGGAGTGCAGCCTCTAGCACAGATACGCAGTATTTT. Translation: CAWSAASSTDTQYF.

This chain uses TRBV12-3 or TRBV12-4 with TRBJ2-7; 10 bases match TRBD1. Trimming cost V 6 bases and J 4 bases; bases outside gene matches: 6. CDR3 length: 14 amino acids. The CDR3 reads CASRKTGGEYEQYF. The CDR3 DNA reads TGTGCCAGCAGGAAGACAGGGGGCGAATACGAGCAGTACTTC.

This clonotype occurred many times. The chain is built from TRBV12-3 or TRBV12-4 and TRBJ2-3, with TRBD2 matching 7 bases. Trimming took 7 bases from V and 5 from J; bases not matched to a gene: 9. The CDR3 totals 14 residues. CDR3 bases: TGTGCCAGCAACAGGCTAGGGGAGGGAGATACGCAGTATTTT. Translation gives CASNRLGEGDTQYF.

This clonotype showed up just a few times. This chain uses TRBV9 with TRBJ2-1, with D possibly being TRBD2 (6 bases). Trimming took off 0 bases at V and 4 bases at J, with 14 bases between the two ends. CDR3 length: 16 amino acids. Germline CDR1 is SGDLS and CDR2 is YYNGEE. The DNA of the CDR3 is TGTGCCAGCAGCGTAGCCCCGGAGGGCTTTTACAATGAGCAGTTCTTC. Encoded protein: CASSVAPEGFYNEQFF.

Here the CDR3 reads CAITPTTASTDTQYF. The CDR3 nucleotides are TGTGCCATCACGCCGACAACGGCTAGCACAGATACGCAGTATTTT. This rearrangement joins TRBV24-1 to TRBJ2-3, with D uncertain. This CDR3 has 15 residues. CDR1 is KGHDR, CDR2 SFDVKD, per germline. Deletions cut 11 bases from V and 0 bases from J, with 17 bases between.

The rearrangement joins TRBV20-1 to TRBJ2-2, with D tentatively TRBD2 (5 bases). Trimming left V 4 bases short and J 4 bases short, with 10 bases between. The CDR3 has 13 residues. Germline assignment: CDR1 DFQATT and CDR2 SNEGSKA (reference sequence). CDR3 in DNA: TGCAGTGCTATGGGCGAGGGCACCGGGGAGCTGTTTTTT. Translation gives CSAMGEGTGELFF.

This clonotype appeared many times. The rearrangement uses TRBV3-1 and TRBJ2-7; TRBD2 agrees at 8 bases. The V segment lost 2 bases and the J segment 10 bases; nucleotides outside the gene matches: 16. Germline values: CDR1 LGHDT, CDR2 YNNKEL (reference sequence). CDR3 length equals 16 residues. DNA of the CDR3: TGTGCCAGCAGCCAAAGCACTGCCAGCGGGAGTAGTGTTCAGTACTTC. Protein: CASSQSTASGSSVQYF.

This clonotype was detected many times. The V and J genes are TRBV28 and TRBJ2-7; TRBD2 aligns across 12 bases. This CDR3 has 14 residues. V lost 8 bases to trimming and J lost 1 base; unmatched junction nucleotides: 3. CDR1 MDHEN and CDR2 SYDVKM come from the germline V gene. CDR3 in DNA: TGTGCCAGCCGACTAGCGGGGGAATCCTACGAGCAGTACTTC. It codes for CASRLAGESYEQYF.

A remark on this clonotype: A much larger clone lies one base from this, so it may be a read error. This rearrangement joins TRBV15 to TRBJ2-7; D uncertain. The CDR3 consists of 12 residues. The germline CDR1 and CDR2 sequences are LNHNV and YYDKDF (reference sequence). CDR3 amino acids: CTTSRARNEQYF. The CDR3 DNA reads as TGTACCACCAGCAGAGCCAGGAACGAGCAGTACTTC.

This clonotype was observed many times. The V gene is TRBV12-3 or TRBV12-4, the J gene TRBJ2-7; a weak D match, TRBD2 (6 bases). There are 14 residues in the CDR3. V was trimmed by 5 bases and J by 5 bases, leaving 16 bases between them. The CDR3 nucleotides are TGTGCCAGCAGTCCGGAGGGCCAAGTTAACGAGCAGTACTTC. This translates into CASSPEGQVNEQYF.

The chain is built from TRBV20-1 and TRBJ1-5; D is perhaps TRBD1 (6 bases). Germline values: CDR1 DFQATT, CDR2 SNEGSKA (reference sequence). The CDR3 has 13 amino acids. V was trimmed by 6 bases and J by 5 bases, leaving 14 bases between them. In nucleotides, the CDR3 is TGCAGTGCGGCAACAGGGAGGGATCAGCCCCAGCATTTT. Amino acid sequence: CSAATGRDQPQHF.

This clonotype has a handful of counts. The chain combines TRBV7-2 with TRBJ2-5; D gene unclear. Germline V gene data show CDR1 as SGHTA and CDR2 as FQGNSA. Trimming took off 0 bases at V and 3 bases at J, with 11 bases between the two ends. The CDR3 has 15 amino acids. The CDR3 DNA follows: TGTGCCAGCAGCTTAGCTGGCCAGGTAAAAGAGACCCAGTACTTC. It codes for CASSLAGQVKETQYF.

The V call is TRBV7-2, the J call TRBJ1-5; 8 nucleotides match TRBD1. Germline assignment: CDR1 SGHTA and CDR2 FQGNSA. Trimming removed 5 bases from V and 1 base from J; junction bases left unmatched: 10. The CDR3 contains 17 residues. The DNA for the CDR3 is TGTGCCAGCAGCGTAGAGGGACAGGAGTTGAGCAATCAGCCCCAGCATTTT. This sequence encodes CASSVEGQELSNQPQHF.

This clonotype has a count of ten or more. The J gene is TRBJ2-1, the V gene TRBV20-1; the D gene is possibly TRBD1 (5 bases). This CDR3 is built from 14 residues. Germline V lookup: CDR1 DFQATT, CDR2 SNEGSKA (reference sequence). Trimming removed 4 bases at V and 4 bases at J, with 14 bases between. The CDR3 is CSAIGAQSYNEQFF. CDR3 nucleotides: TGCAGTGCTATAGGGGCTCAGTCGTACAATGAGCAGTTCTTC.

The chain employs TRBV2 and TRBJ1-5; D gene ambiguous. V shed 8 bases and J shed 6 bases, with 14 bases lying between them. CDR1 is SNHLY and CDR2 is FYNNEI in the germline V gene. CDR3 size: 13 residues. The CDR3 sequence is CASDGEAGQPQHF. CDR3 nucleotides: TGTGCCAGCGATGGGGAAGCGGGTCAGCCCCAGCATTTT.

This rearrangement joins TRBV28 to TRBJ1-1, with no clear D. Germline V gene data show CDR1 as MDHEN and CDR2 as SYDVKM. The CDR3 loop spans 14 amino acids. V shed 7 bases and J shed 3 bases, with 15 bases lying between them. For the CDR3, the DNA is TGTGCCAGCAAGCCGGGGTATCTGGACACTGAAGCTTTCTTT. Amino acid sequence: CASKPGYLDTEAFF.

V usage is TRBV19 and J usage is TRBJ2-7, with 8 bases aligning to TRBD1. The V segment lost 6 bases and the J segment 3 bases; nucleotides outside the gene matches: 10. CDR1 and CDR2 (germline): LNHDA, SQIVND (reference sequence). The CDR3 extends over 15 amino acids. CDR3 nucleotides: TGTGCCAGTAGAATAACCGGGACAGGTAACTACGAGCAGTACTTC. Protein sequence: CASRITGTGNYEQYF. Combining the CDR3 with reference TRBV19 and TRBJ2-7 gives the whole variable domain DGGITQSPKYLFRKEGQNVTLSCEQNLNHDAMYWYRQDPGQGLRLIYYSQIVNDFQKGDIAEGYSVSREKKESFPLTVTSAQKNPTAFYLCASRITGTGNYEQYFGPGTRLTVT.

The DNA of the CDR3 is TGCGCCAGCAGCCAAGTCGCTAGCGGGAGCACGGATGAGCAGTTCTTC. This translates into CASSQVASGSTDEQFF. The chain has TRBV4-3 and TRBJ2-1, with 10 bases lining up with TRBD2. The J segment lost 8 bases and the V segment lost 1 base, leaving 8 bases of the junction unmatched. CDR1 and CDR2 (germline): LGHNA, YSLEER. The CDR3 is 16 amino acids.

The chain links TRBV30 to TRBJ2-1; 10 bases match TRBD2. V shed 3 bases and J 7 bases; nucleotides not matched to a gene: 6. This CDR3 comprises 14 residues. The germline V gene has CDR1 GTSNPN and CDR2 SVGIG (reference sequence). DNA of the CDR3: TGTGCCTGGAGCCCGGGACTAGCGATAAATGAGCAGTTCTTC. Translation: CAWSPGLAINEQFF.

The chain carries TRBV9 and TRBJ2-1; TRBD2 agrees at 10 bases. Germline V gene lookup returns CDR1 SGDLS and CDR2 YYNGEE. The CDR3 has 16 residues. Trimming removed 4 bases from V and 7 bases from J; junction bases left unmatched: 11. In DNA, the CDR3 is TGTGCCAGCAGCCCTTCAGCGGGGGGGATACCGAATGAGCAGTTCTTC. Translated, it gives CASSPSAGGIPNEQFF.

This clonotype has at least ten counts. The chain uses TRBV5-1 and TRBJ1-2; D possibly corresponds to TRBD1 (5 bases). The CDR3 is made up of 12 amino acids. From germline, CDR1 is SGHRS and CDR2 YFSETQ. V was clipped by 1 base and J by 8 bases, with 9 bases between them. CDR3 loop: CASSLQGDGYTF. CDR3 DNA: TGCGCCAGCAGCTTGCAGGGTGACGGCTACACCTTC.

The rearrangement joins TRBV3-1 to TRBJ2-2; 8 bases are shared with TRBD2. The CDR3 has 19 residues. In germline, CDR1 is LGHDT, CDR2 YNNKEL (reference sequence). The J segment lost 3 bases and the V segment lost 4 bases, leaving 16 bases of the junction unmatched. DNA of the CDR3: TGTGCCAGCAGCCGGGCCAGTTGTCTTCCGGGAGGGGACACCGGGGAGCTGTTTTTT. It specifies CASSRASCLPGGDTGELFF. The variable domain in full, completed from reference TRBV3-1 and TRBJ2-2, reads DTAVSQTPKYLVTQMGNDKSIKCEQNLGHDTMYWYKQDSKKFLKIMFSYNNKELIINETVPNRFSPKSPDKAHLNLHINSLELGDSAVYFCASSRASCLPGGDTGELFFGEGSRLTVL.

The rearrangement joins TRBV20-1 to TRBJ2-2; the D is unclear. There are 14 residues in the CDR3. Germline CDR1 and CDR2: DFQATT and SNEGSKA (reference sequence). Trimming took off 1 base at V and 1 base at J, with 7 bases between the two ends. The CDR3 is CSARGLGNTGELFF. For the CDR3, the DNA is TGCAGTGCTAGAGGCTTGGGGAACACCGGGGAGCTGTTTTTT.